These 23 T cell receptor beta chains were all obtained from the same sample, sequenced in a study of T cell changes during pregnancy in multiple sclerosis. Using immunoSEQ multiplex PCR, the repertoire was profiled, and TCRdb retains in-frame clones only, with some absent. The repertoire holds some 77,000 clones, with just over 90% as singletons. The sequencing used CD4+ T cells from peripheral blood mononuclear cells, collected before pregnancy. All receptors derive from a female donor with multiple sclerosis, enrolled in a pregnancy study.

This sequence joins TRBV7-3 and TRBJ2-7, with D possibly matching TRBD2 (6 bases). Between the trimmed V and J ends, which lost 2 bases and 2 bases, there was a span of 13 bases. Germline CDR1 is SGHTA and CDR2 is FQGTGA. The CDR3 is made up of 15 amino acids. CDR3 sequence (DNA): TGTGCCAGCAGCTTAGACTTCGGGAGAGCCTACGAGCAGTACTTC. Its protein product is CASSLDFGRAYEQYF.

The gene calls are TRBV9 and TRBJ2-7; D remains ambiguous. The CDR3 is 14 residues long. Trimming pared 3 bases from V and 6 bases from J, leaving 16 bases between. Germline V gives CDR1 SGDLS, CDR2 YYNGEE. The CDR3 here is CASSAQVITGEQYF. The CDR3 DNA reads TGTGCCAGCAGCGCGCAAGTAATAACTGGCGAGCAGTACTTC.

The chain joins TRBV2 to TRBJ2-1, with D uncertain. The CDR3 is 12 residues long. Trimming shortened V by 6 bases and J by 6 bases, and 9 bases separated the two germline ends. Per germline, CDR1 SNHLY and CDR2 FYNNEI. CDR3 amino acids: CASRLVGNEQFF. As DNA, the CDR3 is TGTGCCAGCAGGCTAGTGGGCAATGAGCAGTTCTTC.

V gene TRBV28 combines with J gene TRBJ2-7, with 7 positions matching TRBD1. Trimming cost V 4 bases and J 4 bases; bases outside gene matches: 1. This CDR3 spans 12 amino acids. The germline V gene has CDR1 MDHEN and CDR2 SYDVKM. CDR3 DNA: TGTGCCAGCAGTTCGGGACAGTACGAGCAGTACTTC. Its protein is CASSSGQYEQYF.

In DNA, the CDR3 is TGTGCCAGCACCGAACAGGGGCGCAATGAGCAGTTCTTC. Its protein product is CASTEQGRNEQFF. The chain carries TRBV27 and TRBJ2-1, with 7 bases fitting TRBD1. V was pared by 7 bases and J by 6 bases, with 6 bases of the junction left unmatched. This CDR3 has 13 residues. In germline, CDR1 is MNHEY, CDR2 SMNVEV (reference sequence).

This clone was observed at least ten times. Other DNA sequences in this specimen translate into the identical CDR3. Here the CDR3 reads CASSYSGLAGVYNEQFF. As DNA, the CDR3 is TGTGCCAGCAGCTACTCTGGACTAGCGGGGGTGTACAATGAGCAGTTCTTC. The chain employs TRBV2 and TRBJ2-1; 13 nucleotides align to TRBD2. The V and J ends lost 6 bases and 4 bases, in that order; junction bases with no gene match: 9. The length of the CDR3 is 17 residues. The germline V gene encodes CDR1 SNHLY and CDR2 FYNNEI.

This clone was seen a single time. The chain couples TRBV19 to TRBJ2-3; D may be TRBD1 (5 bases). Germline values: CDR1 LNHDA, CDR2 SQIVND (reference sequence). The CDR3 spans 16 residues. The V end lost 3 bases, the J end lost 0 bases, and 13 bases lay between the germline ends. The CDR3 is CASSITPDTSTDTQYF. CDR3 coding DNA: TGTGCCAGTAGTATTACTCCGGACACTAGCACAGATACGCAGTATTTT.

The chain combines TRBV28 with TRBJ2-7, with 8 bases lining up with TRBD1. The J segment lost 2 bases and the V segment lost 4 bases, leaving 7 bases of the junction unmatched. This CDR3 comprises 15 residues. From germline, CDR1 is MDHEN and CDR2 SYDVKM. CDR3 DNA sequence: TGTGCCAGCAGTTCGACAGGGGCGGCCACCTACGAGCAGTACTTC. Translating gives CASSSTGAATYEQYF.

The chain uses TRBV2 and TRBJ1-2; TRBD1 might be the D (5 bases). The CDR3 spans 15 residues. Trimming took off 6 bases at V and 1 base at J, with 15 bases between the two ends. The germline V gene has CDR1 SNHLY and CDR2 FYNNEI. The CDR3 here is CASRATGWDNYGYTF. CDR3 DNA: TGTGCCAGCAGGGCAACAGGCTGGGATAACTATGGCTACACCTTC.

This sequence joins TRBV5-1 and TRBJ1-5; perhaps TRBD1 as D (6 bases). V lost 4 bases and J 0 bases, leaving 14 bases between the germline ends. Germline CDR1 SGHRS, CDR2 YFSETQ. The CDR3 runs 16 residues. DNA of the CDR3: TGCGCCAGCAGCCCGCCAAGGACAGCTAGCAATCAGCCCCAGCATTTT. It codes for CASSPPRTASNQPQHF.

The CDR3 DNA sequence: TGTGCCAGCAGCTTAGGGGCGGGACGTGGGGAGCTGTTTTTT. This sequence encodes CASSLGAGRGELFF. The rearrangement links TRBV7-7 to TRBJ2-2, with D possibly being TRBD2 (6 bases). Trimming cost V 1 base and J 8 bases, with 11 bases left between them. The length of the CDR3 is 14 residues. Germline loops: CDR1 SSHAT, CDR2 FNYEAQ (reference sequence).

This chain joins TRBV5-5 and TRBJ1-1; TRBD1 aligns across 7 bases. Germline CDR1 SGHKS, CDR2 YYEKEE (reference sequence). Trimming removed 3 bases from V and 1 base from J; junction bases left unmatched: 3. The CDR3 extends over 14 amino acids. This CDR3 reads CASSSGQSNTEAFF. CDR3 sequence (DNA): TGTGCCAGCAGCTCGGGACAGTCGAACACTGAAGCTTTCTTT.

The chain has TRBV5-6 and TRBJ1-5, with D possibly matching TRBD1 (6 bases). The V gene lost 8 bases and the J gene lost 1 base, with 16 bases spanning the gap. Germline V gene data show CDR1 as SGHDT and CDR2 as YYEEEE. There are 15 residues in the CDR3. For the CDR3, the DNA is TGTGCCAGTTCCCCTAGGCAGGGGAGCAATCAGCCCCAGCATTTT. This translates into CASSPRQGSNQPQHF. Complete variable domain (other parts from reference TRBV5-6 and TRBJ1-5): DAGVTQSPTHLIKTRGQQVTLRCSPKSGHDTVSWYQQALGQGPQFIFQYYEEEERQRGNFPDRFSGHQFPNYSSELNVNALLLGDSALYLCASSPRQGSNQPQHFGDGTRLSIL.

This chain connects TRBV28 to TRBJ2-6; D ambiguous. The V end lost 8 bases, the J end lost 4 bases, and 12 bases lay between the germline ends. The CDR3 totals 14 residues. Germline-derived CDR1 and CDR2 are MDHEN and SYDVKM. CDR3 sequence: CASFPSSGANVLTF. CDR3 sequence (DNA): TGTGCCAGCTTCCCCTCTTCCGGGGCCAACGTCCTGACTTTC.

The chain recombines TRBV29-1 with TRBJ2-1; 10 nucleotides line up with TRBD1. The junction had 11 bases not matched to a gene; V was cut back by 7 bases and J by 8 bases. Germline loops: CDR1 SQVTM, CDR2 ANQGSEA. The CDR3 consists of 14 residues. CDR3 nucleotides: TGCAGCGGTCTCGAGGACAGGGGGTCGGATGAGCAGTTCTTC. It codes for CSGLEDRGSDEQFF.

The CDR3 protein is CAISGFGLAAYNEQFF. DNA for the CDR3: TGTGCCATCAGTGGTTTCGGACTAGCGGCCTACAATGAGCAGTTCTTC. The J gene is TRBJ2-1, the V gene TRBV10-3; TRBD2 matches 10 bases. Germline assignment: CDR1 ENHRY and CDR2 SYGVKD. V lost 4 bases and J lost 2; bases outside the gene matches: 5. The CDR3 has 16 amino acids.

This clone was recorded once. CDR3 protein: CASSLRSGELFF. In DNA, the CDR3 is TGTGCCAGCAGTTTACGGTCCGGGGAGCTGTTTTTT. The chain employs TRBV27 and TRBJ2-2; no definite D call. The length of the CDR3 is 12 residues. With 2 bases removed from V and 6 bases from J, the gap between germline ends came to 4 bases. In germline, CDR1 is MNHEY, CDR2 SMNVEV (reference sequence).

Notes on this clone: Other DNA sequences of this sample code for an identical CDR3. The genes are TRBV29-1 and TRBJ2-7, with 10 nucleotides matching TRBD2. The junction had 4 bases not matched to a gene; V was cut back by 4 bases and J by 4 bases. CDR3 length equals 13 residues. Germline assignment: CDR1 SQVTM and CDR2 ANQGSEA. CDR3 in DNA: TGCAGCGTTGCCCCTAGCGGGAGTTACGAGCAGTACTTC. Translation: CSVAPSGSYEQYF.

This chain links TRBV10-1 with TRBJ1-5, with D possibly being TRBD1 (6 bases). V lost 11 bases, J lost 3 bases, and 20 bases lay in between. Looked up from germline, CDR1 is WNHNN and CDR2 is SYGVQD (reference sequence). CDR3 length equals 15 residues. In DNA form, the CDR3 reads TGCGCCGGCCTGCGGGGGCCTACGATCAATCAGCCCCAGCATTTT. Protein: CAGLRGPTINQPQHF.

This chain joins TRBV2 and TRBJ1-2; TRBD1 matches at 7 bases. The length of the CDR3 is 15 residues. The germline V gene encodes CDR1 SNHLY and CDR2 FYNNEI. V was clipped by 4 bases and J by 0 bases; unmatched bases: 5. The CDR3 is CASSVFRGTNYGYTF. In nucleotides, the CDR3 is TGTGCCAGCAGTGTCTTCAGGGGGACTAACTATGGCTACACCTTC.

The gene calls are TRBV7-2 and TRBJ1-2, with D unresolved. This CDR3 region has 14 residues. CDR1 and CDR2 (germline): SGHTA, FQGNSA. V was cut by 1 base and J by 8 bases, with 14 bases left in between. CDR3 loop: CASSLERGPLGYTF. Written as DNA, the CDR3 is TGTGCCAGCAGCTTAGAACGCGGGCCGCTGGGCTACACCTTC. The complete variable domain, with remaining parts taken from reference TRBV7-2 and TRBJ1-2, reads GAGVSQSPSNKVTEKGKDVELRCDPISGHTALYWYRQSLGQGLEFLIYFQGNSAPDKSGLPSDRFSAERTGGSVSTLTIQRTQQEDSAVYLCASSLERGPLGYTFGSGTRLTVV.

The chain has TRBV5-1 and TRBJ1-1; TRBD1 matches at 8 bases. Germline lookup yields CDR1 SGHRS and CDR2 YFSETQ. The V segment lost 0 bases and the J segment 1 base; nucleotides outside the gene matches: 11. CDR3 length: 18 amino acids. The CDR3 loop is CASSLGQGAGYTNTEAFF. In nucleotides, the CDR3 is TGCGCCAGCAGCTTGGGGCAGGGGGCAGGATATACGAACACTGAAGCTTTCTTT.

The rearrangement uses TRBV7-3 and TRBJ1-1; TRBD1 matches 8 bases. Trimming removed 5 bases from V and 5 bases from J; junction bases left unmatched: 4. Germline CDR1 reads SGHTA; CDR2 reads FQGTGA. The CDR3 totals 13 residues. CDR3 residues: CASSARQGTEAFF. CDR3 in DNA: TGTGCCAGCAGCGCCAGACAGGGGACTGAAGCTTTCTTT. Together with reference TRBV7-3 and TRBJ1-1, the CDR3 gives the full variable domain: GAGVSQTPSNKVTEKGKYVELRCDPISGHTALYWYRQSLGQGPEFLIYFQGTGAADDSGLPNDRFFAVRPEGSVSTLKIQRTERGDSAVYLCASSARQGTEAFFGQGTRLTVV.